The clone carrying this T cell receptor (beta chain) came up once. The target antigen is unknown. Other DNA sequences in this sample translate to the same CDR3. Original data processing: To classify distant metastasis in papillary thyroid cancer, a model was built from CDR3 differences across clinicopathological groups. TCRdb re-clonotyped the PCR reads via MiXCR. TCRdb, rather than the study authors, made the V and J calls. This table has 49,000 or so clones, about 25% appearing once. None of the patients had undergone any treatment ahead of thyroid surgery. Trimming left V 6 bases short and J 4 bases short, with 25 bases between. The V gene's germline CDR1 is LNHDA and CDR2 SQIVND (reference sequence). This CDR3 has 17 residues. This record belongs to a study of metastatic and nonmetastatic thyroid tumors. The overall study: Comparison of repertoires was carried out across blood and tumor or nodule tissue from malignant and benign thyroid patients. Study-level points and caveats: In both blood and tumor samples, TCR beta diversity was reported significantly higher for malignant than benign nodules.

The sample comprised blood. V gene TRBV19 combines with J gene TRBJ2-7; weak D call: TRBD1 (7 bases). The sequence was obtained from a male donor with papillary thyroid cancer or a benign thyroid nodule (not recorded which). Some clones in this sample may be carry-over from other donors' samples. The CDR3 DNA reads TGTGCCAGTAGCCCCAGGGGGGCTCCGGGCGGGCGATACGAGCAGTACTTC. It is translated as CASSPRGAPGGRYEQYF.